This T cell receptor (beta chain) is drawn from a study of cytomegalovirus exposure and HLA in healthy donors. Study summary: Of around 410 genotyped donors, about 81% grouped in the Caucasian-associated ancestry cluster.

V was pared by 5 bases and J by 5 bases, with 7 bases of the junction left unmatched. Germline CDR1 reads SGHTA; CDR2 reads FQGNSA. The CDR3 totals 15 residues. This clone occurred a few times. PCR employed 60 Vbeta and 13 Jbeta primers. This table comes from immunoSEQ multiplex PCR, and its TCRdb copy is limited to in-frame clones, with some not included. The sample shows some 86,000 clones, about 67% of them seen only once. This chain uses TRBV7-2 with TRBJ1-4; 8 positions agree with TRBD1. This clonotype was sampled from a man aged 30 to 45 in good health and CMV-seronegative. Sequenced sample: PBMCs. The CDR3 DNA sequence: TGTGCCAGCAGCCCAGGACAGGGTCGGAATGAAAAACTGTTTTTT. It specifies CASSPGQGRNEKLFF.